This T cell receptor (beta chain) originates from a study of Tregs in tolerant kidney transplant recipients. General study results and limits: Tolerant patients' donor-specific Tregs expanded beyond overall Tregs, suggesting antigen-driven growth. Expanding Tregs on activated donor B cells appeared to best identify donor-specific TCRbeta clones. Biological reproducibility was not directly addressed in this study.

TCRdb's table, derived via immunoSEQ multiplex PCR, lists solely in-frame clones and lacks some. The sample holds tens of thousands of clones, more than 85% seen once. The trim removed 4 bases at V and 5 bases at J, leaving 2 bases unmatched. CDR3 length equals 15 residues. In germline, CDR1 is SGHTA, CDR2 FQGNSA. Related graft donors supplied nonmyeloablative bone marrow transplants, and mixed chimerism was transient. Unstimulated regulatory T cells (CD4+CD25+CD127-), CD4+CD25- non-regulatory cells, CD4 and CD8 cells were FACS-sorted from thawed PBMCs. Only one count was recorded for this clone. The antigen is undetermined.

The TCR was taken from a human patient who received a combined kidney and bone marrow transplant. A share of the T cells may be of graft donor origin. Sequences were derived from CD4+ T cells from blood (PBMCs), sampled 24 months after the transplant. This chain connects TRBV7-2 to TRBJ2-3; 14 bases line up with TRBD2. This CDR3 is CASSSGLAGGDTQYF. In nucleotides, the CDR3 is TGTGCCAGCAGCTCTGGACTAGCGGGGGGAGATACGCAGTATTTT. Full variable domain (missing parts from reference TRBV7-2 and TRBJ2-3): GAGVSQSPSNKVTEKGKDVELRCDPISGHTALYWYRQSLGQGLEFLIYFQGNSAPDKSGLPSDRFSAERTGGSVSTLTIQRTQQEDSAVYLCASSSGLAGGDTQYFGPGTRLTVL.